This T cell receptor beta chain was documented in a study of blood T cell repertoires in COVID-19. Trimming left V 3 bases short and J 6 bases short, with 9 bases between. The CDR3 consists of 13 residues. CDR1 and CDR2 (germline): MNHEY, SMNVEV (reference sequence). Assay: immunoSEQ multiplex PCR; the TCRdb copy retains only in-frame clones and omits some. The sample has about 130,000 clones, around 88% seen once. The receptor's source is a woman aged 50 to 60 who had recovered from COVID-19. This chain joins TRBV27 and TRBJ1-5; perhaps TRBD1 as D (5 bases). Sequencing input: peripheral blood. The CDR3 bases are TGTGCCAGCAGTTTGGGGGAGGGTCAGCCCCAGCATTTT. It codes for CASSLGEGQPQHF.